This passage covers 28 T cell receptor beta chains from one sample sequenced in a study of T cell responses to AZD1222 COVID-19 vaccine. Some clones are missing from TCRdb's copy, which holds only in-frame ones; the method was immunoSEQ multiplex PCR. Here the sample spans about 140,000 clones, about nine tenths being singletons. Specimen: peripheral blood, collected on day 0 of AZD1222 vaccination. The receptors come from an adult in good health.

J is TRBJ2-5 and V is TRBV10-3; D remains unclear. Germline V CDR1 and CDR2: ENHRY, SYGVKD. V lost 0 bases and J 6 bases, leaving 2 bases between the germline ends. There are 11 residues in the CDR3. The CDR3 sequence: CAISESQTQYF. CDR3 in DNA: TGTGCCATCAGTGAGTCCCAGACCCAGTACTTC.

This chain joins TRBV12-3 or TRBV12-4 and TRBJ2-3; D is ambiguous. The CDR3 spans 12 residues. V was shortened by 10 bases and J by 3 bases, with 11 bases between the two germline ends. Here the CDR3 reads CATSKLTDTQYF. The DNA of the CDR3 is TGTGCCACATCCAAGCTGACAGATACGCAGTATTTT.

The chain combines TRBV7-9 with TRBJ1-2; unclear D gene. From germline, CDR1 is SEHNR and CDR2 FQNEAQ (reference sequence). Between the trimmed V and J ends, which lost 3 bases and 5 bases, there was a span of 7 bases. CDR3 length: 12 residues. The CDR3 nucleotides are TGTGCCAGCAGCTTGACATATTATGGCTACACCTTC. Residues: CASSLTYYGYTF.

The chain uses TRBV10-3 and TRBJ2-1; no clear D. V was clipped by 5 bases and J by 9 bases, with 11 bases between them. The CDR3 spans 12 residues. Germline V lookup: CDR1 ENHRY, CDR2 SYGVKD. Written as DNA, the CDR3 is TGTGCCATCAGTTCAGTAGCAGGTGAGCAGTTCTTC. Translation gives CAISSVAGEQFF.

As DNA, the CDR3 is TGTGCCAGCAGTACGGGACTAGCGTTGGATACGCAGTATTTT. Amino acid sequence: CASSTGLALDTQYF. V usage is TRBV28 and J usage is TRBJ2-3; 10 bases map to TRBD2. V lost 5 bases, J lost 6 bases, and 5 bases stayed unmatched. Germline CDR1 MDHEN, CDR2 SYDVKM. This CDR3 spans 14 amino acids. Using reference TRBV28 and TRBJ2-3 for the parts outside the CDR3, the full variable domain is DVKVTQSSRYLVKRTGEKVFLECVQDMDHENMFWYRQDPGLGLRLIYFSYDVKMKEKGDIPEGYSVSREKKERFSLILESASTNQTSMYLCASSTGLALDTQYFGPGTRLTVL.

The chain joins TRBV4-2 to TRBJ1-1; the D gene is possibly TRBD1 (6 bases). Per the germline V gene, CDR1 is LGHNA and CDR2 is YNFKEQ. The CDR3 has 13 amino acids. V lost 1 base and J 8 bases, leaving 11 bases between the germline ends. CDR3 protein: CASSQAGVREAFF. The CDR3 DNA is TGTGCCAGCAGCCAAGCAGGGGTGAGAGAAGCTTTCTTT.

The chain employs TRBV2 and TRBJ1-3; tentative D call: TRBD1 (6 bases). The V end was cut by 1 base, the J end by 4 bases, with 11 bases between. Germline-derived CDR1 and CDR2 are SNHLY and FYNNEI. The CDR3 extends over 15 amino acids. The CDR3, as DNA: TGTGCCAGCAGTGAAGGACAGGCGCGAGGAAACACCATATATTTT. It is translated as CASSEGQARGNTIYF.

The chain joins TRBV3-1 (or the pseudogene TRBV3-2) to TRBJ2-1; 14 bases match TRBD2. Losses at the gene ends were 1 base for V and 8 bases for J; bases not matched to a gene: 4. This CDR3 comprises 16 residues. The germline V gene encodes CDR1 LGHDT and CDR2 YNNKEL (reference sequence). The CDR3: CASSQGLAGGSYEQFF. For the CDR3, the DNA is TGTGCCAGCAGCCAAGGACTAGCGGGAGGGAGCTATGAGCAGTTCTTC.

The chain couples TRBV27 to TRBJ1-1; 9 bases fit TRBD1. CDR3 length: 14 amino acids. Germline trimming cut 7 bases from V and 2 bases from J; bases unmatched to any gene: 5. CDR1 and CDR2 (germline): MNHEY, SMNVEV (reference sequence). The CDR3, as DNA: TGTGCCAGCACAACGACAGGGGGAAACACTGAAGCTTTCTTT. Translating gives CASTTTGGNTEAFF.

The chain couples TRBV19 to TRBJ2-5; D ambiguous. Trimming took 0 bases from V and 2 from J, leaving 7 bases between them. This CDR3 is built from 14 residues. Germline V lookup: CDR1 LNHDA, CDR2 SQIVND (reference sequence). This CDR3 is CASSIDPHQETQYF. In DNA, the CDR3 is TGTGCCAGTAGTATAGATCCCCATCAAGAGACCCAGTACTTC. The entire variable domain, with the rest obtained from reference TRBV19 and TRBJ2-5, is as follows: DGGITQSPKYLFRKEGQNVTLSCEQNLNHDAMYWYRQDPGQGLRLIYYSQIVNDFQKGDIAEGYSVSREKKESFPLTVTSAQKNPTAFYLCASSIDPHQETQYFGPGTRLLVL.

This chain uses TRBV7-6 with TRBJ2-7; D may be TRBD1 or TRBD2 (5 bases each). Looked up from germline, CDR1 is SGHVS and CDR2 is FNYEAQ. This CDR3 spans 13 amino acids. V was trimmed by 5 bases and J by 5 bases, leaving 13 bases between them. CDR3 sequence reads: CASSTEGWDEQYF. In DNA form, the CDR3 reads TGTGCCAGCAGCACAGAGGGGTGGGACGAGCAGTACTTC.

J is TRBJ2-5 and V is TRBV11-2, with 12 bases identical to TRBD2. J lost 4 bases, V lost 1 base, and 13 bases had no gene match. The CDR3 spans 19 residues. Germline CDR1 SGHAT, CDR2 FQNNGV. The CDR3 nucleotides read TGTGCCAGCAGCTTAGGAATCAGGACTAGCGGGGACCTTGGAGAGACCCAGTACTTC. Translating gives CASSLGIRTSGDLGETQYF. The full variable domain, completed using reference TRBV11-2 and TRBJ2-5, is EAGVAQSPRYKIIEKRQSVAFWCNPISGHATLYWYQQILGQGPKLLIQFQNNGVVDDSQLPKDRFSAERLKGVDSTLKIQPAKLEDSAVYLCASSLGIRTSGDLGETQYFGPGTRLLVL.

The chain carries TRBV5-4 and TRBJ2-7; 11 nucleotides match TRBD2. In germline, CDR1 is SGHNT, CDR2 YYREEE (reference sequence). J gave up 4 bases and V 4 bases, and 10 bases lay outside the gene matches. The CDR3 spans 16 residues. The CDR3 here is CASSPAGGLAVYEQYF. The CDR3 bases are TGTGCCAGCAGCCCAGCCGGGGGACTAGCGGTGTACGAGCAGTACTTC.

V gene TRBV7-9 combines with J gene TRBJ1-3, with 7 bases aligning to TRBD1. The CDR3 loop spans 14 amino acids. Per germline, CDR1 SEHNR and CDR2 FQNEAQ (reference sequence). V shed 5 bases, J shed 8 bases, and the junction held 9 bases outside the gene matches. The CDR3 spells CASSPPTGSHTIYF. CDR3 sequence (DNA): TGTGCCAGCAGCCCCCCGACAGGGTCCCACACCATATATTTT.

The chain combines TRBV2 with TRBJ2-1, with D hard to call. Trimming stripped 4 bases from V and 5 bases from J, with 3 bases between. The V gene's germline CDR1 is SNHLY and CDR2 FYNNEI. The CDR3 runs to 11 residues. CDR3 protein: CASSVDNEQFF. The CDR3 bases are TGTGCCAGCAGTGTAGACAATGAGCAGTTCTTC. The full variable domain, rest sourced from reference TRBV2 and TRBJ2-1, is EPEVTQTPSHQVTQMGQEVILRCVPISNHLYFYWYRQILGQKVEFLVSFYNNEISEKSEIFDDQFSVERPDGSNFTLKIRSTKLEDSAMYFCASSVDNEQFFGPGTRLTVL.

This CDR3 is CASSLGFKGEKLFF. For the CDR3, the DNA is TGCGCCAGCAGCTTGGGGTTCAAGGGTGAAAAACTGTTTTTT. The J gene is TRBJ1-4, the V gene TRBV5-1; D gene uncertain. The V gene lost 0 bases and the J gene lost 7 bases, with 10 bases spanning the gap. Germline CDR1 is SGHRS and CDR2 is YFSETQ. The CDR3 extends over 14 amino acids. Full variable domain (outside the CDR3, taken from reference TRBV5-1 and TRBJ1-4): KAGVTQTPRYLIKTRGQQVTLSCSPISGHRSVSWYQQTPGQGLQFLFEYFSETQRNKGNFPGRFSGRQFSNSRSEMNVSTLELGDSALYLCASSLGFKGEKLFFGSGTQLSVL.

The J gene is TRBJ2-2, the V gene TRBV24-1; D might be TRBD2 (7 bases). V was trimmed by 2 bases and J by 3 bases, leaving 12 bases between them. Per germline, CDR1 KGHDR and CDR2 SFDVKD. The CDR3 is 16 amino acids. CDR3 nucleotides: TGTGCCACCAGTGATTCGCGGGGGCCGGACACCGGGGAGCTGTTTTTT. Translating it yields CATSDSRGPDTGELFF.

The rearrangement links TRBV12-3 or TRBV12-4 to TRBJ1-2; 9 nucleotides match TRBD1. The V and J ends lost 6 bases and 6 bases, in that order; junction bases with no gene match: 2. CDR3 length: 12 amino acids. The CDR3 coding sequence is TGTGCCAGCAGCCGGACAGGGGATGGCTACACCTTC. Translation: CASSRTGDGYTF.

This clone was seen just once. The gene calls are TRBV12-3 or TRBV12-4 and TRBJ2-7; D is unclear. Trimming left V 5 bases short and J 4 bases short, with 9 bases between. The CDR3 is 12 amino acids. Here the CDR3 DNA reads TGTGCCAGCAGTCCCGGGTCTTACGAGCAGTACTTC. It encodes CASSPGSYEQYF.

This rearrangement joins TRBV19 to TRBJ2-7; D not certain. Germline CDR1 and CDR2: LNHDA and SQIVND (reference sequence). Trimming took off 4 bases at V and 0 bases at J, with 10 bases between the two ends. The CDR3 consists of 14 residues. The CDR3 is CASSTGRTSYEQYF. CDR3 nucleotide sequence: TGTGCCAGTAGTACAGGACGGACCTCCTACGAGCAGTACTTC.

The chain couples TRBV10-2 to TRBJ2-7; TRBD1 agrees at 10 bases. This CDR3 spans 16 amino acids. J gave up 4 bases and V 0 bases, and 6 bases lay outside the gene matches. Germline V gene data show CDR1 as WSHSY and CDR2 as SAAADI. CDR3 sequence: CASSESRGQGKYEQYF. The CDR3, as DNA: TGCGCCAGCAGTGAGTCAAGGGGACAGGGGAAATACGAGCAGTACTTC.

As for this clone: Compared with germline, one end of the junction differs, possibly owing to a read error. The chain links TRBV2 to TRBJ2-7, with 13 bases matching TRBD2. The germline V gene encodes CDR1 SNHLY and CDR2 FYNNEI. The CDR3 runs to 11 residues. The CDR3, as DNA: TGTGCCAGCAGTATCGGACTAGCGGGAGAGTTC. Protein product: CASSIGLAGEF.

The V gene is TRBV29-1, the J gene TRBJ2-5; 10 bases align to TRBD1. Germline CDR1 SQVTM, CDR2 ANQGSEA. V was pared by 4 bases and J by 5 bases, with 4 bases of the junction left unmatched. This CDR3 is built from 13 residues. The CDR3 loop reads CSVGQGAMETQYF. In nucleotides, the CDR3 is TGCAGCGTTGGACAGGGGGCGATGGAGACCCAGTACTTC.

This clone was observed a handful of times. The DNA for the CDR3 is TGTGCCAGCAGCTTCGACTGGCCCAAAAACATTCAGTACTTC. Amino acid sequence: CASSFDWPKNIQYF. The chain couples TRBV11-2 to TRBJ2-4, with D unclear. This CDR3 has 14 residues. Germline CDR1 and CDR2: SGHAT and FQNNGV. V lost 3 bases and J 2 bases, leaving 8 bases between the germline ends.

The V and J genes are TRBV7-3 and TRBJ2-3; D uncertain. Trimming shortened V by 5 bases and J by 6 bases, and 12 bases separated the two germline ends. Germline CDR1 and CDR2: SGHTA and FQGTGA. The CDR3 is 13 amino acids. CDR3 residues: CASSPRYGDTQYF. Here the CDR3 DNA reads TGTGCCAGCAGCCCCCGTTACGGGGATACGCAGTATTTT.

The chain couples TRBV9 to TRBJ2-3, with 9 bases matching TRBD2. Looked up from germline, CDR1 is SGDLS and CDR2 is YYNGEE. This CDR3 has 14 residues. J gave up 3 bases and V 5 bases, and 4 bases lay outside the gene matches. This chain's CDR3 is CASSKAGGTDTQYF. The CDR3 nucleotides are TGTGCCAGCAGTAAAGCGGGAGGTACAGATACGCAGTATTTT.

This rearrangement joins TRBV9 to TRBJ2-1; TRBD2 matches 11 bases. Germline CDR1 SGDLS, CDR2 YYNGEE. The V gene end was trimmed by 2 bases and the J gene end by 4 bases; junction bases not matched to a gene: 2. The CDR3 length is 15 residues. CDR3 residues: CASSVGTSGYNEQFF. The CDR3 DNA sequence: TGTGCCAGCAGCGTCGGGACTAGCGGTTACAATGAGCAGTTCTTC.

This clone was seen once. This rearrangement joins TRBV7-8 to TRBJ2-7; 7 nucleotides line up with TRBD2. J was trimmed by 6 bases and V by 9 bases; bases with no gene match: 14. The CDR3 spans 14 residues. CDR1 SGHVS and CDR2 FQNEAQ come from the germline V gene. As DNA, the CDR3 is TGTGCCAGTCTCCATAGCGGGCGGTCGGGCGAGCAGTACTTC. This sequence encodes CASLHSGRSGEQYF.